This TCR beta chain originates from a study of T cells in Graves' hyperthyroidism and ophthalmopathy. Study-level information: Blood from the periphery was taken at initial diagnosis, before any treatment.

PBMCs were derived from around 10 ml fresh peripheral blood. V was cut by 2 bases and J by 7 bases, with 17 bases left in between. Germline-derived CDR1 and CDR2 are WNHNN and SYGVQD (reference sequence). The CDR3 contains 15 residues. Authors of the study amplified TCR beta CDR3 regions from RNA transcripts. Primed by the HTBI set, a first-round RT-PCR was run on the TCR CDR3. TCRdb re-called the multiplex PCR reads through MiXCR, storing one row per CDR3 protein. This sample has under 400,000 distinct CDR3 sequences, with around 25% found just once. In its sample, this clonotype was seen a few times.

The source of this sequence is a man aged 45 to 65 with Graves' hyperthyroidism. The chain employs TRBV10-1 and TRBJ1-2; maybe TRBD1 (6 bases). The source material was blood. The CDR3 is CASSETVGAFSGYTF. CDR3 sequence (DNA): TGCGCCAGCAGTGAGACGGTGGGGGCCTTTTCTGGCTACACCTTC.